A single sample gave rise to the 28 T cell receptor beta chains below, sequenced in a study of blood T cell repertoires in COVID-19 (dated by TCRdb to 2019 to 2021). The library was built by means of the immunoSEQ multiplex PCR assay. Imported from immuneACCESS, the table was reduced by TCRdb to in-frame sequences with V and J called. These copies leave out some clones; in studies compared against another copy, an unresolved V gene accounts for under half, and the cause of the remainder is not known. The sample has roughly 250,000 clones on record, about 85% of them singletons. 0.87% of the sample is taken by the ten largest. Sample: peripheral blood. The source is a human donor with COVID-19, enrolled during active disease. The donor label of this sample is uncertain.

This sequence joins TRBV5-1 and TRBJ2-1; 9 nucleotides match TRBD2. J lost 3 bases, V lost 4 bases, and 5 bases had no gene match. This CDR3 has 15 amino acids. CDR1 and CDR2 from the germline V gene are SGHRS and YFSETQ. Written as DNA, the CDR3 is TGCGCCAGCAGCAACTTAGCGGGAGACTACAATGAGCAGTTCTTC. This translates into CASSNLAGDYNEQFF.

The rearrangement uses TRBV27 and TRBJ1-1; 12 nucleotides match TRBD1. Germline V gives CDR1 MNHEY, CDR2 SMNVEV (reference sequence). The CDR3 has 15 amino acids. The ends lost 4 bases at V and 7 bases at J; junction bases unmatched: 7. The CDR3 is CASSSGTGGRSEAFF. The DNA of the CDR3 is TGTGCCAGCAGTTCCGGGACAGGGGGCCGGAGTGAAGCTTTCTTT.

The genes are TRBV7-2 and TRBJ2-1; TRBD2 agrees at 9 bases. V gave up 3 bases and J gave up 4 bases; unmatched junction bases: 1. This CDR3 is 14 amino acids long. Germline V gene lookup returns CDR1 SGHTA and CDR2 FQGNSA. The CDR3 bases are TGTGCCAGCAGCTTGCTAGCGGGATACAATGAGCAGTTCTTC. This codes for CASSLLAGYNEQFF.

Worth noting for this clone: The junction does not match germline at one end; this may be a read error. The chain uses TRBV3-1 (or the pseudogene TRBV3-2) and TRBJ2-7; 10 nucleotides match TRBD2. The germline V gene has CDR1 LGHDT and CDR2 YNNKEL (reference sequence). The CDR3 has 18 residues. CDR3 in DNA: TGTGCCAGCAGCCAAGATTTAGGGCTAGCGGGAGCCTCCCACGAGCAGTACTTC. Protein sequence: CASSQDLGLAGASHEQYF.

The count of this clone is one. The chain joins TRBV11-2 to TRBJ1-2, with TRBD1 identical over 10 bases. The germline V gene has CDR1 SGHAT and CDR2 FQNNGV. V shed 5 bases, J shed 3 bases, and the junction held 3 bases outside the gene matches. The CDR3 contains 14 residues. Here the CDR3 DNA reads TGTGCCAGCAGCGGTGGACAGGGGGACTATGGCTACACCTTC. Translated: CASSGGQGDYGYTF. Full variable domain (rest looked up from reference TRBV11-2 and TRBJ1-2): EAGVAQSPRYKIIEKRQSVAFWCNPISGHATLYWYQQILGQGPKLLIQFQNNGVVDDSQLPKDRFSAERLKGVDSTLKIQPAKLEDSAVYLCASSGGQGDYGYTFGSGTRLTVV.

The CDR3 here is CASSLGTGGMDTEAFF. The CDR3 DNA follows: TGTGCCAGCAGTTTAGGGACAGGGGGTATGGACACTGAAGCTTTCTTT. The chain joins TRBV27 to TRBJ1-1; 11 positions match TRBD1. Germline V CDR1 and CDR2: MNHEY, SMNVEV (reference sequence). V dropped 2 bases and J dropped 3; count of bases not matched to a gene: 5. The CDR3 is made up of 16 amino acids.

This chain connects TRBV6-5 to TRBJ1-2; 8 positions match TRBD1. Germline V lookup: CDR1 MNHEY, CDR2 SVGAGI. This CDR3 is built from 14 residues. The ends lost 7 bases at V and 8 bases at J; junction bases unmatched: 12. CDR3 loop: CASTTDRTGYGYTF. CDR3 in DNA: TGTGCCAGCACCACGGACCGGACAGGGTACGGCTACACCTTC.

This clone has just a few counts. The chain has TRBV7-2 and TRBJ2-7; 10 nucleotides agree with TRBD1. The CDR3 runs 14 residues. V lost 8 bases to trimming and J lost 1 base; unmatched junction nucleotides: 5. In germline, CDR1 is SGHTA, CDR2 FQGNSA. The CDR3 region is CASCRTGGSYEQYF. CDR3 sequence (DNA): TGTGCCAGCTGCCGGACAGGGGGTTCCTACGAGCAGTACTTC.

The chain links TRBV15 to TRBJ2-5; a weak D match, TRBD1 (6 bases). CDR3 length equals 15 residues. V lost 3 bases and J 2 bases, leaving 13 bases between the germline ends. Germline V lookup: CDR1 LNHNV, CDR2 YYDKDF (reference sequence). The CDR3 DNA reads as TGTGCCACCAGCAGCTGGCAGCAGGGGCAAGAGACCCAGTACTTC. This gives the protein CATSSWQQGQETQYF. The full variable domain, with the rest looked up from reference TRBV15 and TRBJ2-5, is DAMVIQNPRYQVTQFGKPVTLSCSQTLNHNVMYWYQQKSSQAPKLLFHYYDKDFNNEADTPDNFQSRRPNTSFCFLDIRSPGLGDTAMYLCATSSWQQGQETQYFGPGTRLLVL.

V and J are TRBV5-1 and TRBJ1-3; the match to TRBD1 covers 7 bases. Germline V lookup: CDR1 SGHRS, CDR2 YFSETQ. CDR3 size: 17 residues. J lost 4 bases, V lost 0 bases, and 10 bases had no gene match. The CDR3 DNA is TGCGCCAGCAGCTTGGGACAGGGACACCGGTCGGGAAACACCATATATTTT. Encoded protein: CASSLGQGHRSGNTIYF.

The CDR3 sequence is CASSKLAGEETQYF. The CDR3 coding sequence is TGCGCCAGCAGCAAACTAGCGGGAGAAGAGACCCAGTACTTC. The chain combines TRBV5-1 with TRBJ2-5, with TRBD2 matching 11 bases. Germline CDR1 and CDR2: SGHRS and YFSETQ. The CDR3 is 14 amino acids. V lost 4 bases, J lost 3 bases, and 2 bases stayed unmatched. The entire variable domain, with the rest obtained from reference TRBV5-1 and TRBJ2-5, is as follows: KAGVTQTPRYLIKTRGQQVTLSCSPISGHRSVSWYQQTPGQGLQFLFEYFSETQRNKGNFPGRFSGRQFSNSRSEMNVSTLELGDSALYLCASSKLAGEETQYFGPGTRLLVL.

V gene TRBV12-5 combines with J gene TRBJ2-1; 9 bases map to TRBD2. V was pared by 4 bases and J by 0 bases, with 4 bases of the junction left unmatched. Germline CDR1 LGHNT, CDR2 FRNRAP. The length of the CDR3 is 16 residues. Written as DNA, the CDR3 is TGTGCTAGTGGTTCTAGCGGGATATCCTCCTACAATGAGCAGTTCTTC. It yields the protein CASGSSGISSYNEQFF.

CDR3 loop: CASSLLQRADTQYF. The CDR3 DNA is TGTGCCAGCAGCTTGTTGCAGAGGGCGGATACGCAGTATTTT. The chain couples TRBV5-8 to TRBJ2-3; D is perhaps TRBD2 (5 bases). Trimming pared 1 base from V and 6 bases from J, leaving 12 bases between. There are 14 residues in the CDR3. From germline, CDR1 is SGHTS and CDR2 YDEGEE.

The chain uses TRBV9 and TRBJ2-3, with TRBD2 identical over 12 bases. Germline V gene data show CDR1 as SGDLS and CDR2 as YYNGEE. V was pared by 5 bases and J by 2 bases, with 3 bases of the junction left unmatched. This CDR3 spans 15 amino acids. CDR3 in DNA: TGTGCCAGCAGTGGGACTAGCGGGTCCACAGATACGCAGTATTTT. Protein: CASSGTSGSTDTQYF. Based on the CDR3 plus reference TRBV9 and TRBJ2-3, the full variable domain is DSGVTQTPKHLITATGQRVTLRCSPRSGDLSVYWYQQSLDQGLQFLIQYYNGEERAKGNILERFSAQQFPDLHSELNLSSLELGDSALYFCASSGTSGSTDTQYFGPGTRLTVL.

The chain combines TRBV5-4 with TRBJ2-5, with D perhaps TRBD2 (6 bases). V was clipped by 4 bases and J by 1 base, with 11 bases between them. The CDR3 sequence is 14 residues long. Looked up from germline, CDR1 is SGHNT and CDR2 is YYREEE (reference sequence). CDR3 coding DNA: TGTGCCAGCAGCCGTCAGCGGGCCCAAGAGACCCAGTACTTC. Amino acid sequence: CASSRQRAQETQYF.

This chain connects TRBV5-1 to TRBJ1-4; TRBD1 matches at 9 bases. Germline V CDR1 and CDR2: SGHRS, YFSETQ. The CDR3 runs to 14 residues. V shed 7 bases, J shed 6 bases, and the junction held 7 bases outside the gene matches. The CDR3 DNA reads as TGCGCCAGCCGTGATGGGACAGGGTATGAAAAACTGTTTTTT. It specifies CASRDGTGYEKLFF.

The DNA of the CDR3 is TGTGCCAGTAGTGGAGTCTCTGGGGCCAACGTCCTGACTTTC. Translated: CASSGVSGANVLTF. The chain combines TRBV19 with TRBJ2-6; the D is unclear. V shed 5 bases and J shed 0 bases, with 5 bases lying between them. The V gene's germline CDR1 is LNHDA and CDR2 SQIVND (reference sequence). The CDR3 is 14 amino acids.

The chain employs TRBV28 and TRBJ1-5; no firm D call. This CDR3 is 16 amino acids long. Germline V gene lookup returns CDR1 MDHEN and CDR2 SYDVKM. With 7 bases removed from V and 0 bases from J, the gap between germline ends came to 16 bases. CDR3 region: CASTVEYGYSNQPQHF. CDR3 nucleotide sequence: TGTGCCAGCACCGTAGAGTATGGTTATAGCAATCAGCCCCAGCATTTT.

CDR3 loop: CASSLLTGELFF. DNA of the CDR3: TGTGCCAGCAGCCTCCTCACCGGGGAGCTGTTTTTT. The V and J genes are TRBV3-1 (or the pseudogene TRBV3-2) and TRBJ2-2; no definite D call. Germline lookup yields CDR1 LGHDT and CDR2 YNNKEL (reference sequence). There are 12 residues in the CDR3. V was shortened by 4 bases and J by 4 bases, with 4 bases between the two germline ends.

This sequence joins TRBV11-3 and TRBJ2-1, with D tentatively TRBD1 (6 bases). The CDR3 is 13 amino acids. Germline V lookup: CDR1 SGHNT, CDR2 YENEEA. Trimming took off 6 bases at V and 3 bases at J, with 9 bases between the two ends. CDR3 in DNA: TGTGCCAGCAGTAGGGGGATCTACAATGAGCAGTTCTTC. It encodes CASSRGIYNEQFF.

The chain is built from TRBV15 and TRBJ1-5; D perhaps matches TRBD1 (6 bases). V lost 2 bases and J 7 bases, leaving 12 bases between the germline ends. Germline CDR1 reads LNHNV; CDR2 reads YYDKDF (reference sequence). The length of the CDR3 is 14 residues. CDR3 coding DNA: TGTGCCACCAGCAGAATCGGGGGGCGACAGCCCCAGCATTTT. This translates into CATSRIGGRQPQHF.

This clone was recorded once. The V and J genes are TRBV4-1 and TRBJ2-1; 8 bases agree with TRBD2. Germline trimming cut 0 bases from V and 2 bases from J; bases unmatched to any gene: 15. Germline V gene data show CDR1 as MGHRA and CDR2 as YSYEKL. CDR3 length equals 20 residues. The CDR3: CASSQDWAGAAGAAYNEQFF. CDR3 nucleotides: TGCGCCAGCAGCCAAGATTGGGCAGGGGCAGCGGGAGCGGCCTACAATGAGCAGTTCTTC.

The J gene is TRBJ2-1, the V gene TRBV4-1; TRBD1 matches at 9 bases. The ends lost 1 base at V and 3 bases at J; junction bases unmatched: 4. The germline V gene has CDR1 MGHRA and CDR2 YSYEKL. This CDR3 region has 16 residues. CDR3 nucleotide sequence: TGCGCCAGCAGCCAAGTTACAGGGGGCTTCTACAATGAGCAGTTCTTC. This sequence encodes CASSQVTGGFYNEQFF.

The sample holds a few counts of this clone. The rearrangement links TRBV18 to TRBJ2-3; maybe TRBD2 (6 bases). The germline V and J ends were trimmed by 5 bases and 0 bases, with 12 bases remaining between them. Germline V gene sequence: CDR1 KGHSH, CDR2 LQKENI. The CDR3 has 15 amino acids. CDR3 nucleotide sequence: TGTGCCAGCTCAAGACTAGAGACTAGCACAGATACGCAGTATTTT. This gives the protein CASSRLETSTDTQYF.

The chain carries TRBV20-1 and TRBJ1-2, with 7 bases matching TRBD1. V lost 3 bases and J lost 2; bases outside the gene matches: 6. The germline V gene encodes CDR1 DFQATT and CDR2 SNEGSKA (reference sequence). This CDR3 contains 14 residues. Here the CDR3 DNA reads TGCAGTGCTAGTCAAAGGGGACAGAACTATGGCTACACCTTC. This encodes CSASQRGQNYGYTF.

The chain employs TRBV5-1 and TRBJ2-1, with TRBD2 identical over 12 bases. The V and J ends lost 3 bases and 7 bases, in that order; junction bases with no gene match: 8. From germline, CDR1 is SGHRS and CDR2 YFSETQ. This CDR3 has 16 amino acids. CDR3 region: CASSSRLAGDENEQFF. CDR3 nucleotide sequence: TGCGCCAGCAGCTCAAGACTAGCGGGAGATGAGAATGAGCAGTTCTTC. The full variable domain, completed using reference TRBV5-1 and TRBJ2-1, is KAGVTQTPRYLIKTRGQQVTLSCSPISGHRSVSWYQQTPGQGLQFLFEYFSETQRNKGNFPGRFSGRQFSNSRSEMNVSTLELGDSALYLCASSSRLAGDENEQFFGPGTRLTVL.

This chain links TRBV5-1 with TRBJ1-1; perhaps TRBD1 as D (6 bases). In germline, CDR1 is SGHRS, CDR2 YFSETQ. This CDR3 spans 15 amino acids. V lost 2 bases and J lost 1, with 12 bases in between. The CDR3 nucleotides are TGCGCCAGCAGCTTAACCGGGACATCGAACACTGAAGCTTTCTTT. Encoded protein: CASSLTGTSNTEAFF.

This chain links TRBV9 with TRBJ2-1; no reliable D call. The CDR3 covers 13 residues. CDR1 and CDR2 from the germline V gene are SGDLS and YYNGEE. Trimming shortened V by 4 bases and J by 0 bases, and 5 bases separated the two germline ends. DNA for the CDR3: TGTGCCAGCAGCAGAGCCTCCTACAATGAGCAGTTCTTC. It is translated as CASSRASYNEQFF. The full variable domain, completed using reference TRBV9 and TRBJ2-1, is DSGVTQTPKHLITATGQRVTLRCSPRSGDLSVYWYQQSLDQGLQFLIQYYNGEERAKGNILERFSAQQFPDLHSELNLSSLELGDSALYFCASSRASYNEQFFGPGTRLTVL.